This paragraph reports one TCR beta chain. A junction end diverges from the germline sequence, so it may reflect a read error. 13 Jbeta primers and 60 Vbeta primers were used for the PCR. Only in-frame clones appear in the TCRdb table, and some are missing; sequencing was by immunoSEQ multiplex PCR. The sample consists of about 180,000 clones, around three quarters of them appearing once. This record belongs to a study of cytomegalovirus exposure and HLA in healthy donors. Sequencing was done on a sample of PBMCs. The sequence was collected from a woman aged 25 to 39 in good health and CMV-seropositive.

The CDR3 DNA sequence: TGTGTCAGCAGCTTAGGGTATAGGACAGGGGGCTATGAGCAGTTCTTC. Protein product: CVSSLGYRTGGYEQFF. The chain couples TRBV7-6 to TRBJ2-1; 11 bases map to TRBD1. The CDR3 runs to 16 residues. CDR1 SGHVS and CDR2 FNYEAQ come from the germline V gene. The entire variable domain, with the rest obtained from reference TRBV7-6 and TRBJ2-1, is as follows: GAGVSQSPRYKVTKRGQDVALRCDPISGHVSLYWYRQALGQGPEFLTYFNYEAQQDKSGLPNDRFSAERPEGSISTLTIQRTEQRDSAMYRCVSSLGYRTGGYEQFFGPGTRLTVL.